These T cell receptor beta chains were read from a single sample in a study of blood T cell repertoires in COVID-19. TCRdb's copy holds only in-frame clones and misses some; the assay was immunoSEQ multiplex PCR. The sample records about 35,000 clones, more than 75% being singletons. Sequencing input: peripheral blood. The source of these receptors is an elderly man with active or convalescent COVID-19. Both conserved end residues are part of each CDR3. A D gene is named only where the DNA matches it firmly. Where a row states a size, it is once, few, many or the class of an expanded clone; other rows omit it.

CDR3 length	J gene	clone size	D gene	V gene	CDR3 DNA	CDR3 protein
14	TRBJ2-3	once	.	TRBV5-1	TGCGCCAGCAGCTTGAGTTACGAGGGAGATACGCAGTATTTT	CASSLSYEGDTQYF
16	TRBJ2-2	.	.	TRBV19	TGTGCCAGTAGTATCGGGAAGATCCTGGACACCGGGGAGCTGTTTTTT	CASSIGKILDTGELFF
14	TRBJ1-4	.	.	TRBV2	TGTGCCAGCAGTCCTGACAGATTTAATGAAAAACTGTTTTTT	CASSPDRFNEKLFF
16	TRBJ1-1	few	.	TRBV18	TGTGCCAGCTCACCACCGGGCTTATTACAGGGCGCTGAAGCTTTCTTT	CASSPPGLLQGAEAFF
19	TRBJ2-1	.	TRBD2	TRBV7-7	TGTGCTAGCAGCTTAGTACCGGGACTAGCGGGAGCGGTCCCCAATGAGCAGTTCTTC	CASSLVPGLAGAVPNEQFF
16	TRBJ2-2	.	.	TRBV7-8	TGTGCCAGCGGAAACGAGGGGGAATCAAACACCGGGGAGCTGTTTTTT	CASGNEGESNTGELFF
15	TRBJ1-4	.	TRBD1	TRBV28	TGTGCCAGCAGCCCACAGGGGGCGCTTTCTGAAAAACTGTTTTTT	CASSPQGALSEKLFF
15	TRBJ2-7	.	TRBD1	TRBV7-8	TGTGCCAGCAGCCTTTCAGGGGGTGAGACCTACGAGCAGTACTTC	CASSLSGGETYEQYF
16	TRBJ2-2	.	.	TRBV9	TGTGCCAGCAGCGTCTCCGGGACTCCGAACACCGGGGAGCTGTTTTTT	CASSVSGTPNTGELFF
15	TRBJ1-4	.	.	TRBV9	TGTGCCAGCAGCAGTCTTTGGGGGGGGCACGAAAAACTGTTTTTT	CASSSLWGGHEKLFF